This T cell receptor beta chain was recovered during a study of OX40 agonist ivuxolimab in advanced cancers. Study details: The dose-escalation cohort was roughly 83% male, with a mean age of 60 years, ranging about 20 to 85.

Only in-frame clones appear in the TCRdb table, and some are missing; sequencing was by immunoSEQ multiplex PCR. The data show tens of thousands of clones, with just under 95% seen just once and around 0.32% held by the top ten. The CDR3 loop spans 16 amino acids. Germline-derived CDR1 and CDR2 are SGHTA and FQGNSA. V shed 1 base and J 5 bases; nucleotides not matched to a gene: 11. Sequencing used CD4+ or CD8+ T cells sorted from blood, obtained in a trial of the OX40 agonist ivuxolimab. The TCR comes from an adult with an advanced solid tumor such as melanoma, head and neck, liver or kidney cancer. The J gene is TRBJ2-7, the V gene TRBV7-2; 7 nucleotides align to TRBD1. The CDR3 is CASSLVALGGGDEQYF. CDR3 DNA sequence: TGTGCCAGCAGCTTAGTCGCATTAGGGGGCGGCGACGAGCAGTACTTC.